The clone carrying this T cell receptor beta chain has more than one count but fewer than ten. One junction end disagrees with the germline gene, perhaps due to a read error. This sample stems from a study of blood T cell repertoires in COVID-19. Study background: Sources were T cells, B-cell-depleted T cells, or PBMCs; the material itself was cDNA or gDNA.

Using immunoSEQ multiplex PCR, the repertoire was profiled, and TCRdb retains in-frame clones only, with some absent. The table shows 100,000 or so clones, with 85% occurring only once. This CDR3 is 15 amino acids long. Germline lookup yields CDR1 SSHAT and CDR2 FNYEAQ (reference sequence). The sample taken for sequencing was peripheral blood. This rearrangement joins TRBV7-7 to TRBJ2-1, with a weak D call TRBD2 (5 bases). This TCR was recovered from an older woman with active or convalescent COVID-19. The DNA for the CDR3 is TGTGCTAGCAGCTTAGCGTTCGCGGTATACAATGAGCAGTTCTTC. Translation gives CASSLAFAVYNEQFF.